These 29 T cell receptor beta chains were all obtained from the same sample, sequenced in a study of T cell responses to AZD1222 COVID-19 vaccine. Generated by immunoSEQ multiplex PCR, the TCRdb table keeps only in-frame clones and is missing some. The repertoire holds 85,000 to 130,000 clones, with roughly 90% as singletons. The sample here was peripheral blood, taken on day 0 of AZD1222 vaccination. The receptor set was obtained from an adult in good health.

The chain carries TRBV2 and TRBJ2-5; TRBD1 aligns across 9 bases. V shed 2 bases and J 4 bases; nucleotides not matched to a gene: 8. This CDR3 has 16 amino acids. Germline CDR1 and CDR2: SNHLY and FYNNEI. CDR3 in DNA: TGTGCCAGCAGTGAACCGTCGGGACAGGGTGGAGAGACCCAGTACTTC. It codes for CASSEPSGQGGETQYF.

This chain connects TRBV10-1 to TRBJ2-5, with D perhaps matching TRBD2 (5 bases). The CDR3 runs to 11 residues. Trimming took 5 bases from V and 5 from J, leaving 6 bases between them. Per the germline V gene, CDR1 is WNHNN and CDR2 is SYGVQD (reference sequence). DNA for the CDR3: TGCGCCAGCAGTACGGGGGAGACCCAGTACTTC. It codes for CASSTGETQYF.

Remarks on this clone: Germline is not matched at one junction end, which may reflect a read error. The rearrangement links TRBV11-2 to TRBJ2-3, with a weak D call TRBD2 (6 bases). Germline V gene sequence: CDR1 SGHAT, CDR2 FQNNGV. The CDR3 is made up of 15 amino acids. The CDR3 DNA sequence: TGTGCCAGCAGCGCCCGACTAGTGGGGGGACTCTGGGTGCATTTT. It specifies CASSARLVGGLWVHF.

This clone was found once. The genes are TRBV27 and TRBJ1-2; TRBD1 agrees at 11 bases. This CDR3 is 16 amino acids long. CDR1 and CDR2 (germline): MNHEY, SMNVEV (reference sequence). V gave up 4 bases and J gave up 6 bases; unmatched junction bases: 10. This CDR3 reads CASSSPLRDRGNGYTF. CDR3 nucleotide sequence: TGTGCCAGCAGTTCCCCCCTACGGGACAGGGGGAATGGCTACACCTTC.

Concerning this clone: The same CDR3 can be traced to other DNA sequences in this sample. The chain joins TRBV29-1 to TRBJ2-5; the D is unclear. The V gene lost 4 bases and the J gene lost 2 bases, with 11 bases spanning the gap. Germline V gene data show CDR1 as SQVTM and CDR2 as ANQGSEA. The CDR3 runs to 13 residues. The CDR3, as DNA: TGCAGCGTTGTGGGCGGTGGGCAAGAGACCCAGTACTTC. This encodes CSVVGGGQETQYF. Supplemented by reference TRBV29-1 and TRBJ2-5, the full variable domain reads SAVISQKPSRDICQRGTSLTIQCQVDSQVTMMFWYRQQPGQSLTLIATANQGSEATYESGFVIDKFPISRPNLTFSTLTVSNMSPEDSSIYLCSVVGGGQETQYFGPGTRLLVL.

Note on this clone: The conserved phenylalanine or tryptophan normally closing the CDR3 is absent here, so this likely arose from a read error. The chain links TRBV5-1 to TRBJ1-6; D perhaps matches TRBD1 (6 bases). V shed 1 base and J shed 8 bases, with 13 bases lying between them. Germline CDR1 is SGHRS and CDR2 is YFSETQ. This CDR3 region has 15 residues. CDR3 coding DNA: TGCGCCAGCAGCTTGCTGCCGGGGGGCGATTCACCCCTCCACCTT. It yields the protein CASSLLPGGDSPLHL.

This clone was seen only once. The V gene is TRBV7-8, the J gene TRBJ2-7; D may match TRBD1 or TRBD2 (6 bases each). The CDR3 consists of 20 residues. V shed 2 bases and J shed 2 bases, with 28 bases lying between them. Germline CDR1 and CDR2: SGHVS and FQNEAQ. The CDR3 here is CASSLFRRAVLGGITYEQYF. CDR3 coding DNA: TGTGCCAGCAGCTTATTCCGGCGGGCAGTTTTGGGGGGCATAACCTACGAGCAGTACTTC.

The CDR3: CASSESPEGQRGQGYTF. CDR3 nucleotide sequence: TGTGCCAGCAGTGAATCCCCTGAAGGACAACGGGGCCAAGGCTACACCTTC. The chain combines TRBV6-1 with TRBJ1-2; possibly TRBD1 for D (5 bases). CDR3 length: 17 residues. Trimming shortened V by 2 bases and J by 8 bases, and 24 bases separated the two germline ends. Germline CDR1 is MNHNS and CDR2 is SASEGT.

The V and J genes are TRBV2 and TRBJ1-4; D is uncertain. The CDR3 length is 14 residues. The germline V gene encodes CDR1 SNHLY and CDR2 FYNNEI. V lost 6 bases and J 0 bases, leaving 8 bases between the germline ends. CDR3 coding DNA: TGTGCCAGCAGGACACCAGCAACTAATGAAAAACTGTTTTTT. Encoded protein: CASRTPATNEKLFF. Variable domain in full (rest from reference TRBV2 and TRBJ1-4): EPEVTQTPSHQVTQMGQEVILRCVPISNHLYFYWYRQILGQKVEFLVSFYNNEISEKSEIFDDQFSVERPDGSNFTLKIRSTKLEDSAMYFCASRTPATNEKLFFGSGTQLSVL.

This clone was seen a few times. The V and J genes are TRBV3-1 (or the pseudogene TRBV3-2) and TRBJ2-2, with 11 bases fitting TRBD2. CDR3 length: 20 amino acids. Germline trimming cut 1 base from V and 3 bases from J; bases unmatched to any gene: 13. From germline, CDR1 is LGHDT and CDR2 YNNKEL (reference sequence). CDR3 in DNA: TGTGCCAGCAGCCAAGTAGGTAGCGGGGGGGCCTTAGGTTACACCGGGGAGCTGTTTTTT. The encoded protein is CASSQVGSGGALGYTGELFF.

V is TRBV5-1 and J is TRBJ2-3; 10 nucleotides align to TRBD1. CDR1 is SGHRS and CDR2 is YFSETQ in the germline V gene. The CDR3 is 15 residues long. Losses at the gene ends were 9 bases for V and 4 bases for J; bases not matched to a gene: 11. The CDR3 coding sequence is TGCGCCACCACAGCAGGACAGGGGGACGCAGATACGCAGTATTTT. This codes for CATTAGQGDADTQYF.

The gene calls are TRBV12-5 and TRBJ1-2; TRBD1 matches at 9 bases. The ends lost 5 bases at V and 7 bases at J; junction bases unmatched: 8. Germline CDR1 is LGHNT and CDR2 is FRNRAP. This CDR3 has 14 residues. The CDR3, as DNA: TGTGCTAGTGGTAACACGGGACAGGGCGGTGGCTACACCTTC. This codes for CASGNTGQGGGYTF. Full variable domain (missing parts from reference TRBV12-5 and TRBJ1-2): DARVTQTPRHKVTEMGQEVTMRCQPILGHNTVFWYRQTMMQGLELLAYFRNRAPLDDSGMPKDRFSAEMPDATLATLKIQPSEPRDSAVYFCASGNTGQGGGYTFGSGTRLTVV.

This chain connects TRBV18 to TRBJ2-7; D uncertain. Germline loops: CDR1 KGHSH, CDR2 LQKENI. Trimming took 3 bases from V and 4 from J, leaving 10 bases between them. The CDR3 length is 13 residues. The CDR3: CASSPSDWYEQYF. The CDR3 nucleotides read TGTGCCAGCTCACCTAGTGATTGGTACGAGCAGTACTTC.

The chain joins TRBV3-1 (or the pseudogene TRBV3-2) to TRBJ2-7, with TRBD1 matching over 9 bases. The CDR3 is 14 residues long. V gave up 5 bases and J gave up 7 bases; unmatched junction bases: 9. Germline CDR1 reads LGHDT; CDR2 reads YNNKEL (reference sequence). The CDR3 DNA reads TGTGCCAGCAGCTTAGACAGGGGGGCAGGGGAGCAGTACTTC. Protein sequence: CASSLDRGAGEQYF.

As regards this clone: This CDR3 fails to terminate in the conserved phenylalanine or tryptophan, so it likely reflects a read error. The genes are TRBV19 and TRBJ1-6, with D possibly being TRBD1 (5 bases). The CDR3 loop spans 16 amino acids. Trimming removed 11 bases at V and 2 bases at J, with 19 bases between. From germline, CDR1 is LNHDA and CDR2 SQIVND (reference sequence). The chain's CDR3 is CASRGRDAAYNSPLHL. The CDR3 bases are TGTGCCTCTCGAGGACGGGACGCGGCCTATAATTCACCCCTCCACCTT.

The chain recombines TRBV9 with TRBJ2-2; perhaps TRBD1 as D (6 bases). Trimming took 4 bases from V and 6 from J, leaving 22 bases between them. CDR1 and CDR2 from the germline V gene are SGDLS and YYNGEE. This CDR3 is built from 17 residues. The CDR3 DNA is TGTGCCAGCAGCCCCGTCAGGGGTCAGGGGCGAGCCGGGGAGCTGTTTTTT. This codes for CASSPVRGQGRAGELFF.

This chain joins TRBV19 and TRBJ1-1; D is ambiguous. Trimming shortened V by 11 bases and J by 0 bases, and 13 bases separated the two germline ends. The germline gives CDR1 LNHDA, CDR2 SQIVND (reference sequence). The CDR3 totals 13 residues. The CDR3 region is CAVTPTVNTEAFF. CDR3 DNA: TGTGCCGTAACCCCGACGGTGAACACTGAAGCTTTCTTT.

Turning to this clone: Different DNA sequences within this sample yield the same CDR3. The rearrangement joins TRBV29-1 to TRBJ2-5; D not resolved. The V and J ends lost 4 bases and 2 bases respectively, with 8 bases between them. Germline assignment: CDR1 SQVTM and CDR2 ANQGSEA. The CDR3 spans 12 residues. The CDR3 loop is CSVVQRQETQYF. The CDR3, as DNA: TGCAGCGTTGTACAGAGGCAAGAGACCCAGTACTTC. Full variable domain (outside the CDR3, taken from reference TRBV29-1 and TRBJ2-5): SAVISQKPSRDICQRGTSLTIQCQVDSQVTMMFWYRQQPGQSLTLIATANQGSEATYESGFVIDKFPISRPNLTFSTLTVSNMSPEDSSIYLCSVVQRQETQYFGPGTRLLVL.

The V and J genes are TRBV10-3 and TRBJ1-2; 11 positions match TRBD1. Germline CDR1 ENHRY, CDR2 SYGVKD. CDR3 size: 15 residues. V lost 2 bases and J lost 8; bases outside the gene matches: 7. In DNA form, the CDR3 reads TGTGCCATCAGTGAGACAGCGGGACAGGGGGAAGGCTACACCTTC. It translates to CAISETAGQGEGYTF.

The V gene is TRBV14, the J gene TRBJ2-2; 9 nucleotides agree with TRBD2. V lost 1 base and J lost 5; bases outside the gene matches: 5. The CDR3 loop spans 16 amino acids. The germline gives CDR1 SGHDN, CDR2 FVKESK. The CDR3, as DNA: TGTGCCAGCAGCCAAGCCGGGACTAGCCGAACCGGGGAGCTGTTTTTT. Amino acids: CASSQAGTSRTGELFF.

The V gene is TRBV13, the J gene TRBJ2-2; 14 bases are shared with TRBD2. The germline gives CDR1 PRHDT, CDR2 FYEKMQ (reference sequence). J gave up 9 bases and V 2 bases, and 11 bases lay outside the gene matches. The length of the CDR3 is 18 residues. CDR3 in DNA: TGTGCCAGCAGCTTAAGGACTAGCGGGGGGCCCGACGAAAGGGAGCTGTTTTTT. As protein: CASSLRTSGGPDERELFF.

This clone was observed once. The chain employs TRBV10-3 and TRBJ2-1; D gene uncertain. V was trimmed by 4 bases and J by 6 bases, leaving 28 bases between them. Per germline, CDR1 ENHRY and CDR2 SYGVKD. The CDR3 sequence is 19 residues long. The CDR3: CAISAVQGLSTNPRNEQFF. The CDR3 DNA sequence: TGTGCCATCAGTGCCGTCCAAGGCCTTTCGACAAACCCACGCAATGAGCAGTTCTTC.

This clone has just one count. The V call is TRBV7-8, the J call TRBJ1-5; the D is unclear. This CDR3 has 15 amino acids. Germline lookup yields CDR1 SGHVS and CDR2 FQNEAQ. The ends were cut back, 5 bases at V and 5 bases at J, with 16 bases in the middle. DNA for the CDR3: TGTGCCAGCAGCCAGTTCTCTCTGGCCCATCAGCCCCAGCATTTT. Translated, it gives CASSQFSLAHQPQHF.

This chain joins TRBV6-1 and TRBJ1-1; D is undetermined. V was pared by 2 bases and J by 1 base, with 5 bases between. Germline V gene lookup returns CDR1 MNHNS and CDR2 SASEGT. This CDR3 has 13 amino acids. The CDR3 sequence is CASSEQGNTEAFF. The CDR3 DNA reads TGTGCCAGCAGTGAACAAGGGAACACTGAAGCTTTCTTT.

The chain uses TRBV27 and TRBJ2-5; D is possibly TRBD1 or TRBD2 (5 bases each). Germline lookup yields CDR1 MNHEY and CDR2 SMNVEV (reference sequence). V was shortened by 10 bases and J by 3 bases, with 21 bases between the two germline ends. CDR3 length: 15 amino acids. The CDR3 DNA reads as TGTGCCACCCAGTGGCTGGGGCGAGGGGAAGAGACCCAGTACTTC. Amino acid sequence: CATQWLGRGEETQYF.

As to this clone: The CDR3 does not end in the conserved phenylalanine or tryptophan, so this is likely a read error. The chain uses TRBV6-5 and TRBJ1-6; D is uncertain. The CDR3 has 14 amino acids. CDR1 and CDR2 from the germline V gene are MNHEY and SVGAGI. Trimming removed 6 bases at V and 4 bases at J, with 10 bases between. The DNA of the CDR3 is TGTGCCAGCAGCCCCGGGCCATATAATTCACCCCTCCACCTT. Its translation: CASSPGPYNSPLHL.

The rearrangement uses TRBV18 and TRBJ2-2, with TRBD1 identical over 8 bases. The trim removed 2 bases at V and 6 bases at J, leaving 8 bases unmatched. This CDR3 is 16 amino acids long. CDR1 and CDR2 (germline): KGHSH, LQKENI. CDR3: CASSPFRTGSPGELFF. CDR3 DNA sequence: TGTGCCAGCTCACCATTCCGGACAGGGTCCCCCGGGGAGCTGTTTTTT. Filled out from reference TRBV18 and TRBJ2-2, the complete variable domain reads NAGVMQNPRHLVRRRGQEARLRCSPMKGHSHVYWYRQLPEEGLKFMVYLQKENIIDESGMPKERFSAEFPKEGPSILRIQQVVRGDSAAYFCASSPFRTGSPGELFFGEGSRLTVL.

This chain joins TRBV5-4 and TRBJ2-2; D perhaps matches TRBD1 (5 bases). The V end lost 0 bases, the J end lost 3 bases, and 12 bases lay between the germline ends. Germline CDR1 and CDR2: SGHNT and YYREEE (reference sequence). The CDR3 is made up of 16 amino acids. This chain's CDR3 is CASSLDSGAYTGELFF. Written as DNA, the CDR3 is TGTGCCAGCAGCTTGGATAGTGGGGCGTACACCGGGGAGCTGTTTTTT.

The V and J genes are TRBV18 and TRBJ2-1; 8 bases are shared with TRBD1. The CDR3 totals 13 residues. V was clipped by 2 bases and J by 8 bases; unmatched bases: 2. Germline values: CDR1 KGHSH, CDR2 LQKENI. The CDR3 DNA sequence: TGTGCCAGCTCACCAGGGGACAGGTATGAGCAGTTCTTC. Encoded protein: CASSPGDRYEQFF.